This T cell receptor (beta chain) was profiled in a study of identical twins. As regards this clonotype: Its antigen remains unknown.

Germline CDR1 reads LGHNA; CDR2 reads YNFKEQ. The V gene end was trimmed by 4 bases and the J gene end by 7 bases; junction bases not matched to a gene: 19. The CDR3 has 20 residues. Through template switching, a universal primer site was introduced, and the cDNA contained unique molecular identifiers. TCRdb used MiXCR to reprocess the 5' RACE reads, holding one entry per CDR3 protein. The sample records approximately 210,000 distinct CDR3 sequences, approximately 15% being singletons. General observations from the study: Invariant T cells like MAIT and iNKT could partly confound the zero-insertion analyses. Cord blood's abundant beta clonotypes had fewer insertions, unlike memory repertoires.

The same specimen was also included in a second study, on T cells expressing NK-cell markers.

This sequence was found in a woman aged 18-29 years in good health. V and J are TRBV4-2 and TRBJ2-1, with 13 bases matching TRBD2. What was sequenced was CD8+ T cells sorted from blood. The CDR3: CASSLMAGTLTSGRDNEQFF. CDR3 bases: TGTGCCAGCAGCCTGATGGCCGGGACACTCACTAGCGGGAGGGATAATGAGCAGTTCTTC.